The next 6 T cell receptor beta chains were all read from a single sample in a study of shared clonotypes between healthy human individuals. The table came from immunoSEQ multiplex PCR; TCRdb's copy has only in-frame clones and leaves some out. The sample has over 95,000 clones; roughly two thirds are singletons. The sequenced material came from memory CD8+ T cells sorted from blood. Subset: CD45RO+ cells pooled with CCR7-negative TemRA cells. These receptors were collected from a young woman in good health.

The V and J genes are TRBV2 and TRBJ2-1, with 7 bases fitting TRBD1. V gave up 5 bases and J gave up 0 bases; unmatched junction bases: 7. CDR1 is SNHLY and CDR2 is FYNNEI in the germline V gene. The CDR3 consists of 16 residues. Here the CDR3 DNA reads TGTGCCAGCAGTATGACAGGGATGAGCTCCTACAATGAGCAGTTCTTC. Protein product: CASSMTGMSSYNEQFF. The entire variable domain, with the rest obtained from reference TRBV2 and TRBJ2-1, is as follows: EPEVTQTPSHQVTQMGQEVILRCVPISNHLYFYWYRQILGQKVEFLVSFYNNEISEKSEIFDDQFSVERPDGSNFTLKIRSTKLEDSAMYFCASSMTGMSSYNEQFFGPGTRLTVL.

V and J are TRBV18 and TRBJ2-1; D gene unclear. In germline, CDR1 is KGHSH, CDR2 LQKENI. The CDR3 covers 12 residues. Between the trimmed V and J ends, which lost 3 bases and 5 bases, there was a span of 5 bases. CDR3 coding DNA: TGTGCCAGCTCACCGTCGAACAATGAGCAGTTCTTC. This codes for CASSPSNNEQFF.

This clone was observed a handful of times. The V and J genes are TRBV6-4 and TRBJ2-2, with 10 bases that match TRBD2. The CDR3 has 14 residues. Germline CDR1 and CDR2: MRHNA and SNTAGT. J was trimmed by 6 bases and V by 2 bases; bases with no gene match: 0. The CDR3 sequence is CASSDGTSAGELFF. DNA of the CDR3: TGTGCCAGCAGTGACGGGACTAGCGCCGGGGAGCTGTTTTTT.

The V gene is TRBV4-1, the J gene TRBJ1-2, with D perhaps TRBD1 (6 bases). This CDR3 is built from 13 residues. V lost 4 bases, J lost 10 bases, and 16 bases lay in between. CDR1 and CDR2 (germline): MGHRA, YSYEKL. The CDR3 DNA sequence: TGCGCCAGCAGCCTAGTGGGGGACATCAACTACACCTTC. It yields the protein CASSLVGDINYTF.

This chain connects TRBV4-2 to TRBJ2-1; D unresolved. Germline V gene sequence: CDR1 LGHNA, CDR2 YNFKEQ. Between the trimmed V and J ends, which lost 0 bases and 1 base, there was a span of 7 bases. This CDR3 spans 15 amino acids. CDR3 loop: CASSQEAPSYNEQFF. The CDR3 coding sequence is TGTGCCAGCAGCCAAGAGGCGCCTTCCTACAATGAGCAGTTCTTC.

The gene calls are TRBV27 and TRBJ1-5, with unresolved D. Deletions cut 3 bases from V and 4 bases from J, with 16 bases between. Germline CDR1 MNHEY, CDR2 SMNVEV (reference sequence). This CDR3 has 16 amino acids. The CDR3 reads CASSLKRAGRNQPQHF. The CDR3, as DNA: TGTGCCAGCAGTTTGAAGAGGGCGGGGAGGAATCAGCCCCAGCATTTT.